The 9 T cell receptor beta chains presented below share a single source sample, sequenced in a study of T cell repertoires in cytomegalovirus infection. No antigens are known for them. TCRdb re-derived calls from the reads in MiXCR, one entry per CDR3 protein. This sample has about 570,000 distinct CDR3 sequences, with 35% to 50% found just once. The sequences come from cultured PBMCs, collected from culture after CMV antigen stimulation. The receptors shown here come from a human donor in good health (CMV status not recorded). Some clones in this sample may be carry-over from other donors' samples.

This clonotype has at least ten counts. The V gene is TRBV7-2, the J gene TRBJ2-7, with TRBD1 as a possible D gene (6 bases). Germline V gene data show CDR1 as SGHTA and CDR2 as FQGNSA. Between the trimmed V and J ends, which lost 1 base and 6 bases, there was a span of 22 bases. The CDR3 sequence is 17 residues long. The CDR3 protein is CASSLGGGETVGLEQYF. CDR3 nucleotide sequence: TGTGCCAGCAGCTTAGGAGGGGGTGAAACGGTAGGGCTCGAGCAGTACTTC.

This CDR3 is CASSGEVNQPQHF. CDR3 nucleotide sequence: TGTGCCAGCAGTGGAGAGGTTAATCAGCCCCAGCATTTT. The chain combines TRBV2 with TRBJ1-5; D is uncertain. This CDR3 comprises 13 residues. CDR1 is SNHLY, CDR2 FYNNEI, per germline. The V end was cut by 4 bases, the J end by 4 bases, with 8 bases between.

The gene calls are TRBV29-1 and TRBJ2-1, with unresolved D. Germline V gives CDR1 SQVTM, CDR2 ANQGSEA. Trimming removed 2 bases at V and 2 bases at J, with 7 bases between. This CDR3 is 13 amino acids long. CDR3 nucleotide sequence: TGCAGCGTTGAAAGTGGGACCTACAATGAGCAGTTCTTC. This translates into CSVESGTYNEQFF.

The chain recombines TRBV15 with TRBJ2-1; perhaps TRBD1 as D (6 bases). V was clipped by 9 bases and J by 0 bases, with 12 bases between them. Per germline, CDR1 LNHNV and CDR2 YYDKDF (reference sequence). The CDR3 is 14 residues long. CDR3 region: CATEGGSSYNEQFF. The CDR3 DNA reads TGTGCCACGGAAGGGGGAAGCTCCTACAATGAGCAGTTCTTC. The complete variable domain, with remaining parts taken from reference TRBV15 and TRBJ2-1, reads DAMVIQNPRYQVTQFGKPVTLSCSQTLNHNVMYWYQQKSSQAPKLLFHYYDKDFNNEADTPDNFQSRRPNTSFCFLDIRSPGLGDTAMYLCATEGGSSYNEQFFGPGTRLTVL.

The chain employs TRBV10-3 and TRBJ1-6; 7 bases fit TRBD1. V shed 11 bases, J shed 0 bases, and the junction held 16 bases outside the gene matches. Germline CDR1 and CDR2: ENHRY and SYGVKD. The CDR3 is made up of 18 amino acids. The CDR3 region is CASGGGGGSSSYNSPLHF. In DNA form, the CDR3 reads TGTGCCTCAGGGGGTGGGGGCGGCTCCAGCTCCTATAATTCACCCCTCCACTTT.

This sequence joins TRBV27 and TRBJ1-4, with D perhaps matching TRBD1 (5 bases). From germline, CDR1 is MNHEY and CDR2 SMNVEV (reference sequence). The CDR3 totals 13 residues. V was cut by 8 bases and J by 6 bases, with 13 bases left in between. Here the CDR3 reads CASPGLGDEKLFF. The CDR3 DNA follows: TGTGCCAGCCCGGGGCTCGGAGATGAAAAACTGTTTTTT. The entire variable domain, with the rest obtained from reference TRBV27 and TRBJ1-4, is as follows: EAQVTQNPRYLITVTGKKLTVTCSQNMNHEYMSWYRQDPGLGLRQIYYSMNVEVTDKGDVPEGYKVSRKEKRNFPLILESPSPNQTSLYFCASPGLGDEKLFFGSGTQLSVL.

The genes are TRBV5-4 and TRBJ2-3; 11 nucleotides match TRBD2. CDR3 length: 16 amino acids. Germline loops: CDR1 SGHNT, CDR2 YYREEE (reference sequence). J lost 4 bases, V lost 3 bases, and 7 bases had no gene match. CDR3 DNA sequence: TGTGCCAGCAGCTCGGGACTAGCGGCTCTAGCAGATACGCAGTATTTT. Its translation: CASSSGLAALADTQYF.

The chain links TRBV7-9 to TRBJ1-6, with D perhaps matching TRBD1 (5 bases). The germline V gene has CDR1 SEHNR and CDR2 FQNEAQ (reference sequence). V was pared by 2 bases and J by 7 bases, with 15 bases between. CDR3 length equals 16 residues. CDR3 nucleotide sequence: TGTGCCAGCAGCTTACAAGGGGCTGGGACCAATTCACCCCTCCACTTT. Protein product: CASSLQGAGTNSPLHF.

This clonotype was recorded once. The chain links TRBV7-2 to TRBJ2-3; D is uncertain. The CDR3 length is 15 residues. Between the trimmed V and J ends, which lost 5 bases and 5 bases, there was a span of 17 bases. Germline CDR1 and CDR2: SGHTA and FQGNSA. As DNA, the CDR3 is TGTGCCAGCAGCCCCGCTCGACGGTGGGGAGATACGCAGTATTTT. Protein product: CASSPARRWGDTQYF.